One sample yielded the 16 T cell receptor beta chains listed below, sequenced in a study of cytomegalovirus exposure and HLA in healthy donors. Amplification used 60 Vbeta primers and 13 Jbeta primers. Here immunoSEQ multiplex PCR was the method, and the copy in TCRdb shows in-frame clones only, minus some. The sample includes some 190,000 clones, 60% to 80% of them seen just once. The source material was PBMCs. These receptors came from a woman younger than 30 in good health and CMV-seronegative.

Remarks on this clone: One junction end does not reproduce the germline sequence, and a read error may be involved. The rearrangement links TRBV6-5 to TRBJ1-4; D gene ambiguous. Germline assignment: CDR1 MNHEY and CDR2 SVGAGI. The CDR3 sequence is 14 residues long. CDR3 sequence: CAGSYSGKGEKLFF. Written as DNA, the CDR3 is TGTGCCGGCAGTTATTCGGGGAAGGGTGAAAAACTGTTTTTT.

V is TRBV9 and J is TRBJ1-2; D is uncertain. CDR1 and CDR2 from the germline V gene are SGDLS and YYNGEE. The CDR3 consists of 14 residues. V shed 0 bases and J shed 3 bases, with 9 bases lying between them. The CDR3 DNA follows: TGTGCCAGCAGCGTAGATGGAACAGACTATGGCTACACCTTC. Amino acid sequence: CASSVDGTDYGYTF.

V gene TRBV11-2 combines with J gene TRBJ1-4, with D unclear. The CDR3 spans 13 residues. V was trimmed by 6 bases and J by 0 bases, leaving 5 bases between them. CDR1 is SGHAT, CDR2 FQNNGV, per germline. For the CDR3, the DNA is TGTGCCAGCAGTTCTACAACTAATGAAAAACTGTTTTTT. Translating gives CASSSTTNEKLFF. Supplemented by reference TRBV11-2 and TRBJ1-4, the full variable domain reads EAGVAQSPRYKIIEKRQSVAFWCNPISGHATLYWYQQILGQGPKLLIQFQNNGVVDDSQLPKDRFSAERLKGVDSTLKIQPAKLEDSAVYLCASSSTTNEKLFFGSGTQLSVL.

The chain employs TRBV29-1 and TRBJ2-7, with 14 bases aligning to TRBD2. The CDR3 is made up of 13 amino acids. Germline V gives CDR1 SQVTM, CDR2 ANQGSEA. V gave up 6 bases and J gave up 6 bases; unmatched junction bases: 4. The CDR3 coding sequence is TGCAGCGTGACTAGCGGGAGGGCCCTCGAGCAGTACTTC. This gives the protein CSVTSGRALEQYF.

The chain uses TRBV5-1 and TRBJ1-2; 7 bases match TRBD1. The CDR3 has 13 residues. Looked up from germline, CDR1 is SGHRS and CDR2 is YFSETQ. Losses at the gene ends were 4 bases for V and 7 bases for J; bases not matched to a gene: 7. This CDR3 reads CASSPDRDGGYTF. The CDR3 coding sequence is TGCGCCAGCAGCCCTGACAGGGATGGTGGCTACACCTTC.

This clone was recorded only once. The chain recombines TRBV11-2 with TRBJ2-7; 7 nucleotides agree with TRBD1. Trimming at V came to 5 bases and at J to 3 bases, leaving 10 bases not matched to a gene. Germline V gene lookup returns CDR1 SGHAT and CDR2 FQNNGV. This CDR3 spans 15 amino acids. CDR3 bases: TGTGCCAGCAGCCTGAGCCGGGACAGTCTCTACGAGCAGTACTTC. This translates into CASSLSRDSLYEQYF.

The chain joins TRBV5-1 to TRBJ2-5; 7 nucleotides match TRBD1. J gave up 4 bases and V 4 bases, and 10 bases lay outside the gene matches. The CDR3 contains 15 residues. The V gene's germline CDR1 is SGHRS and CDR2 YFSETQ. The DNA of the CDR3 is TGCGCCAGCAGCACAGGGGCCTCAGGGGGAGAGACCCAGTACTTC. This codes for CASSTGASGGETQYF.

For the CDR3, the DNA is TGCAGCGTTACCGAACCCCGGGGGAACACTGAAGCTTTCTTT. This translates into CSVTEPRGNTEAFF. The V call is TRBV29-1, the J call TRBJ1-1; D gene ambiguous. Germline V gives CDR1 SQVTM, CDR2 ANQGSEA. Trimming cost V 5 bases and J 1 base, with 14 bases left between them. The CDR3 covers 14 residues. Combining the CDR3 with reference TRBV29-1 and TRBJ1-1 gives the whole variable domain SAVISQKPSRDICQRGTSLTIQCQVDSQVTMMFWYRQQPGQSLTLIATANQGSEATYESGFVIDKFPISRPNLTFSTLTVSNMSPEDSSIYLCSVTEPRGNTEAFFGQGTRLTVV.

The rearrangement links TRBV28 to TRBJ2-2; no clear D. V lost 7 bases, J lost 7 bases, and 16 bases lay in between. The germline V gene encodes CDR1 MDHEN and CDR2 SYDVKM. The CDR3 runs 14 residues. Here the CDR3 reads CASIPWSGIGELFF. For the CDR3, the DNA is TGTGCCAGCATCCCTTGGTCAGGAATCGGGGAGCTGTTTTTT.

This clone was picked up one time. The chain is built from TRBV10-3 and TRBJ1-1, with D perhaps matching TRBD1 (6 bases). Trimming took 4 bases from V and 3 from J, leaving 9 bases between them. Germline lookup yields CDR1 ENHRY and CDR2 SYGVKD. The length of the CDR3 is 13 residues. DNA of the CDR3: TGTGCCATCAGTGGAACAGGGTACACTGAAGCTTTCTTT. Translation: CAISGTGYTEAFF.

This rearrangement joins TRBV27 to TRBJ2-7, with 10 bases aligning to TRBD1. CDR1 is MNHEY and CDR2 is SMNVEV in the germline V gene (reference sequence). The CDR3 extends over 14 amino acids. The trim removed 4 bases at V and 6 bases at J, leaving 6 bases unmatched. As DNA, the CDR3 is TGTGCCAGCAGTTGGACAGGGGGGGAAAGCGAGCAGTACTTC. Residues: CASSWTGGESEQYF.

The chain links TRBV21-1 to TRBJ1-2; TRBD1 is taken as the D call from the table, unchecked against the DNA. TRBV21-1 is designated a pseudogene. This CDR3 has 15 residues. CDR3 coding DNA: TGTGCCAGCAGCAAAGCGCTGGACAGGGACGGGAGCTACACCTTC. Its translation is CASSKALDRDGSYTF.

The rearrangement links TRBV2 to TRBJ1-1; 7 bases align to TRBD1. The CDR3 loop spans 15 amino acids. CDR1 is SNHLY and CDR2 is FYNNEI in the germline V gene. J lost 1 base, V lost 9 bases, and 11 bases had no gene match. The CDR3 loop reads CARGEEGAANTEAFF. The DNA of the CDR3 is TGTGCCAGAGGAGAGGAGGGGGCTGCGAACACTGAAGCTTTCTTT.

The rearrangement links TRBV19 to TRBJ1-2; TRBD1 aligns across 10 bases. The CDR3 covers 14 residues. The germline CDR1 and CDR2 sequences are LNHDA and SQIVND (reference sequence). Trimming took 9 bases from V and 7 from J; bases not matched to a gene: 11. CDR3 residues: CASHPGQGTVGYTF. In DNA form, the CDR3 reads TGTGCCAGCCATCCGGGACAGGGGACGGTTGGCTACACCTTC.

The J gene is TRBJ1-2, the V gene TRBV7-2, with 9 bases aligning to TRBD1. Germline V gives CDR1 SGHTA, CDR2 FQGNSA. V lost 1 base and J lost 7; bases outside the gene matches: 7. The CDR3 sequence is 15 residues long. CDR3 residues: CASSLVRQGGGGYTF. Written as DNA, the CDR3 is TGTGCCAGCAGCTTAGTGAGACAGGGGGGAGGTGGCTACACCTTC.

The rearrangement links TRBV4-3 to TRBJ1-5; no clear D. With 4 bases removed from V and 2 bases from J, the gap between germline ends came to 18 bases. This CDR3 contains 17 residues. Looked up from germline, CDR1 is LGHNA and CDR2 is YSLEER. The CDR3 nucleotides are TGCGCCAGCAGCCTTCGACGCCGAGGAAGTGGCAATCAGCCCCAGCATTTT. Translation: CASSLRRRGSGNQPQHF.